What follows describes a single T cell receptor (beta chain). Its antigen is not known. Construction of TCR beta libraries relied on iRepertoire HTBI primers and on Arm-PCR targeting CDR3 regions. Via MiXCR, TCRdb re-called the multiplex PCR reads, giving one row per CDR3 protein. The sample lists a few hundred thousand distinct CDR3 sequences; approximately 22% were seen once. The entry originates in a study of regulatory T cells in long-lasting Graves disease. Overall study results and limits: Those with persistent Graves' had less TCR diversity than newly diagnosed patients.

V was clipped by 0 bases and J by 1 base, with 8 bases between them. Germline-derived CDR1 and CDR2 are SGHDT and YYEEEE. The CDR3 loop spans 15 amino acids. Time point: persistent/refractory GD, antithyroid drugs over 5 years with positive TRAb. PBMCs were the source of the RNA used for TCR sequencing. Source: peripheral blood mononuclear cells (PBMCs), taken when the disease was refractory, from a patient treated with antithyroid drugs. This clonotype originated in a female donor with Graves disease. This chain joins TRBV5-6 and TRBJ2-1, with no clear D. CDR3 region: CASSLETASYNEQFF. CDR3 bases: TGTGCCAGCAGCTTGGAGACCGCGTCCTACAATGAGCAGTTCTTC.